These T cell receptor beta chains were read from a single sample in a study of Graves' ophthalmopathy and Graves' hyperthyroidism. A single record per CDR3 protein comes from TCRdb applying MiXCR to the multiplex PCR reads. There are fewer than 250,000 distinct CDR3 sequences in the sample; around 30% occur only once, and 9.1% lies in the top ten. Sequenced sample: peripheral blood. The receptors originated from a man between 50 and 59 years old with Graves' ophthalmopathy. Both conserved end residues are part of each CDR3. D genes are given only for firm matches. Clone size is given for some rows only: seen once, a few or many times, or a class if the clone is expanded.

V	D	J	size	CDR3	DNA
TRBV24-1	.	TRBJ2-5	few	CATSDTTETQYF	TGTGCCACCAGTGATACAACTGAGACCCAGTACTTC
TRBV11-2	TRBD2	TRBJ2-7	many	CASSLDQAGGSYEQYF	TGTGCCAGCAGCTTAGATCAAGCGGGAGGCTCCTACGAGCAGTACTTC
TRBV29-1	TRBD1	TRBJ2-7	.	CSASPTGSSYEQYF	TGCAGCGCCTCGCCGACAGGGTCCTCGTACGAGCAGTACTTC
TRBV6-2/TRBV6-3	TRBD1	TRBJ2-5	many	CASSSGQGAVETQYF	TGTGCCAGCAGTTCCGGGCAGGGGGCAGTGGAGACCCAGTACTTC
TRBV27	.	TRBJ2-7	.	CASSLSFDNYEQYF	TGTGCCAGCAGTTTATCCTTCGACAACTACGAGCAGTACTTC
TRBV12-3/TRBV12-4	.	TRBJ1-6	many	CASSRSGPSPLHF	TGTGCCAGCAGTCGTTCAGGGCCCTCACCCCTCCACTTT
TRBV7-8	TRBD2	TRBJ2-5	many	CASSSGGAMAGGWETQYF	TGTGCCAGCAGCTCCGGGGGGGCTATGGCGGGAGGATGGGAGACCCAGTACTTC
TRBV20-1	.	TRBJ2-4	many	CSASLPDRAKNIQYF	TGCAGTGCTTCCCTTCCCGACAGGGCCAAAAACATTCAGTACTTC
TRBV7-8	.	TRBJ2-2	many	CASSYILNTGELFF	TGTGCCAGCAGCTACATCCTGAACACCGGGGAGCTGTTTTTT
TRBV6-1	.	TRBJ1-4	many	CASSQVPDEKLFF	TGTGCCAGCAGTCAGGTCCCCGACGAAAAACTGTTTTTT
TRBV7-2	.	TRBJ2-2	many	CASSLKGGTGELFF	TGTGCCAGCAGCTTAAAGGGAGGCACCGGGGAGCTGTTTTTT
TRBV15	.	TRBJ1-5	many	CATSRNSDQPQHF	TGTGCCACCAGCCGGAACAGTGATCAGCCCCAGCATTTT
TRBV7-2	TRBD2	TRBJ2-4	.	CASSLNHPGLAQNIQYF	TGTGCCAGCAGCTTAAATCACCCGGGACTAGCGCAAAACATTCAGTACTTC
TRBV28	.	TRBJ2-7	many	CASSSPGQNPYEQYF	TGTGCCAGCAGTTCCCCTGGACAGAACCCCTACGAGCAGTACTTC
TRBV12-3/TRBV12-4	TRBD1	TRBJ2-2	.	CASSDWTGTGELFF	TGTGCCAGCAGTGACTGGACAGGTACCGGGGAGCTGTTTTTT
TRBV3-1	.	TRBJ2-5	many	CASSQDRSTDQETQYF	TGTGCCAGCAGCCAAGATCGGAGTACAGATCAAGAGACCCAGTACTTC
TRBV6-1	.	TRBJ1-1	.	CASSELGDTEAFF	TGTGCCAGCAGTGAACTAGGGGACACTGAAGCTTTCTTT
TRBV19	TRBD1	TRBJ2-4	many	CASSGQELAKNIQYF	TGTGCCAGTAGTGGACAGGAATTAGCCAAAAACATTCAGTACTTC
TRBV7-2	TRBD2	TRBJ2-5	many	CASSSRLAGERTQYF	TGTGCCAGCAGCTCAAGACTAGCGGGAGAGAGGACCCAGTACTTC
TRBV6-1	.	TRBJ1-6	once	CASSPPPRGEGPLHF	TGTGCCAGCAGTCCCCCTCCACGGGGAGAGGGGCCCCTCCACTTT
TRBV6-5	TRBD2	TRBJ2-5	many	CASRPPGLAWETQYF	TGTGCCAGCAGACCTCCGGGACTAGCGTGGGAGACCCAGTACTTC
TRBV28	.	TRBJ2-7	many	CASSEQGSLTYEQYF	TGTGCCAGCAGCGAACAGGGATCCCTTACTTACGAGCAGTACTTC
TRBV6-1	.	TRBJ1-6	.	CASSEVGHLPSSPLHF	TGTGCCAGCAGTGAAGTTGGACATCTTCCAAGTTCACCCCTCCACTTT
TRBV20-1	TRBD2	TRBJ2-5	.	CSAMRTSGLETQYF	TGCAGTGCTATGAGGACTAGTGGGCTGGAGACCCAGTACTTC
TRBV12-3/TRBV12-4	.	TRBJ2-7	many	CASSLSARGSEQYF	TGTGCCAGCAGTTTAAGCGCCCGAGGATCCGAGCAGTACTTC
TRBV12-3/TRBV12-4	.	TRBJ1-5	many	CASSSVQGFNQPQHF	TGTGCCAGCAGTTCGGTACAGGGTTTCAATCAGCCCCAGCATTTT
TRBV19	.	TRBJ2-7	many	CASKASTAAYEQYF	TGTGCCAGTAAGGCTTCGACAGCCGCCTACGAGCAGTACTTC
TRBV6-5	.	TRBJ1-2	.	CASSYEGGRGYTF	TGTGCCAGCAGTTACGAAGGGGGTCGGGGCTACACCTTC
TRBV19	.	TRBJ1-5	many	CASSITGDSNQPQHF	TGTGCCAGTAGTATTACCGGGGACAGCAATCAGCCCCAGCATTTT
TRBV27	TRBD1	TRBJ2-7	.	CASSSGTETYEQYF	TGTGCCAGCAGTTCGGGGACAGAGACTTACGAGCAGTACTTC
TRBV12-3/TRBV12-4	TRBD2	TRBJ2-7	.	CASSFRRELREQYF	TGTGCCAGCAGTTTTCGGCGGGAGTTGAGGGAGCAGTACTTC
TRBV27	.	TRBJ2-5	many	CASSLSGIGLGETQYF	TGTGCCAGCAGTTTATCGGGAATAGGGTTGGGGGAGACCCAGTACTTC
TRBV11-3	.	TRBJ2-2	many	CASSFRGTGELFF	TGTGCCAGCAGCTTCAGGGGCACCGGGGAGCTGTTTTTT
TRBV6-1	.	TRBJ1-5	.	CASRRERSQPQHF	TGTGCCAGCCGTCGGGAAAGGAGTCAGCCCCAGCATTTT
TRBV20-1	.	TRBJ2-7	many	CSAAGQSSYEQYF	TGCAGTGCCGCGGGACAAAGCTCCTACGAGCAGTACTTC
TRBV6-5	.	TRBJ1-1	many	CASSYSMWMNTEAFF	TGTGCCAGCAGTTACTCGATGTGGATGAACACTGAAGCTTTCTTT
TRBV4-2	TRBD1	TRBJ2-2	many	CASSQRTGGTGELFF	TGTGCCAGCAGCCAACGGACAGGGGGCACCGGGGAGCTGTTTTTT
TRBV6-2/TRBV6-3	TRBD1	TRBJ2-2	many	CASRQTGPGELFF	TGTGCCAGCAGACAGACAGGGCCCGGGGAGCTGTTTTTT